The 2 T cell receptor beta chains below were found in one sample sequenced in a study of Graves' ophthalmopathy and Graves' hyperthyroidism. RNA transcripts were the source from which TCR beta CDR3 regions were amplified. Following a first-round RT-PCR that used HTBI primers, a second-round multiplex PCR was carried out. TCRdb used MiXCR to reprocess the multiplex PCR reads, holding one entry per CDR3 protein. The table lists hundreds of thousands of distinct CDR3 sequences, about a fifth of them singletons. Specimen: peripheral blood. Every receptor here comes from a woman in her fifties or sixties with Graves' ophthalmopathy.

This clonotype was recorded at least ten times. As DNA, the CDR3 is TGCAGTGCCGACCCCTCTGTTCGTTCGTTGAACGAGCAGTACTTC. Protein: CSADPSVRSLNEQYF. The chain uses TRBV20-1 and TRBJ2-7; no clear D gene. Germline V CDR1 and CDR2: DFQATT, SNEGSKA (reference sequence). Trimming pared 6 bases from V and 5 bases from J, leaving 23 bases between. This CDR3 contains 15 residues.

In this sample, this clonotype turned up many times. V usage is TRBV20-1 and J usage is TRBJ2-5; 10 bases are a match to TRBD2. This CDR3 contains 16 residues. With V trimmed by 0 bases and J by 4 bases, 8 bases remained unmatched. Per germline, CDR1 DFQATT and CDR2 SNEGSKA (reference sequence). The DNA of the CDR3 is TGCAGTGCTAGAGAGCCTAGCGGGAGAACACCAGAGACCCAGTACTTC. Residues: CSAREPSGRTPETQYF.